Each of the 19 T cell receptor beta chains below was sequenced from the same sample in a study of PD-L1 blockade in urothelial cancer. Described time point: peripheral blood 6 weeks after treatment start. Sequencing used immunoSEQ multiplex PCR; TCRdb keeps in-frame clones, though not all of them. Of 40,000 to 50,000 clones detected, roughly four fifths appear once; the ten largest clones hold about 12%. Sequenced material: PBMCs, taken around atezolizumab (anti-PD-L1) treatment. The receptors were gathered from a man aged 55 to 69 with urothelial cancer.

The rearrangement uses TRBV7-2 and TRBJ2-7; 7 bases agree with TRBD1. V was pared by 6 bases and J by 5 bases, with 10 bases of the junction left unmatched. CDR3 length: 14 residues. Germline V gene lookup returns CDR1 SGHTA and CDR2 FQGNSA. CDR3 in DNA: TGTGCCAGCAGTTTGACGACAGGGTTGCACGAGCAGTACTTC. Encoded protein: CASSLTTGLHEQYF.

The chain combines TRBV29-1 with TRBJ2-1; TRBD2 matches at 11 bases. Germline V gives CDR1 SQVTM, CDR2 ANQGSEA. V trimming: 4 bases; J trimming: 9 bases; junction bases outside the gene matches: 17. The CDR3 covers 17 residues. CDR3 loop: CSVVQAFSGRAKGEQFF. The CDR3 region has the DNA TGCAGCGTTGTGCAGGCCTTTAGCGGGAGGGCCAAAGGTGAGCAGTTCTTC.

The chain carries TRBV6-1 and TRBJ2-1, with 9 bases lining up with TRBD1. CDR1 and CDR2 (germline): MNHNS, SASEGT. With V trimmed by 5 bases and J by 10 bases, 9 bases remained unmatched. The CDR3 loop spans 14 amino acids. This CDR3 is CASSKRDRDWEQFF. CDR3 nucleotide sequence: TGTGCCAGCAGTAAACGGGACAGGGACTGGGAGCAGTTCTTC.

In DNA, the CDR3 is TGTGCCAGCAGCTCGGGGGAGAGTGAGCAGTTCTTC. The encoded protein is CASSSGESEQFF. This sequence joins TRBV11-3 and TRBJ2-1, with D possibly being TRBD2 (6 bases). Trimming left V 4 bases short and J 9 bases short, with 10 bases between. This CDR3 comprises 12 residues. Germline values: CDR1 SGHNT, CDR2 YENEEA.

The chain carries TRBV28 and TRBJ1-2; D may be TRBD1 (5 bases). Trimming took 2 bases from V and 3 from J, leaving 7 bases between them. Germline assignment: CDR1 MDHEN and CDR2 SYDVKM. The CDR3 loop spans 13 amino acids. CDR3 bases: TGTGCCAGCAGTTTAGGCAGGGACTATGGCTACACCTTC. Residues: CASSLGRDYGYTF.

This chain uses TRBV28 with TRBJ2-6, with 9 bases that match TRBD2. This CDR3 region has 16 residues. Trimming removed 3 bases from V and 4 bases from J; junction bases left unmatched: 4. Germline assignment: CDR1 MDHEN and CDR2 SYDVKM. The CDR3 is CASSFSSGRGANVLTF. CDR3 DNA sequence: TGTGCCAGCAGTTTTTCCAGCGGGAGGGGGGCCAACGTCCTGACTTTC. Full variable domain (missing parts from reference TRBV28 and TRBJ2-6): DVKVTQSSRYLVKRTGEKVFLECVQDMDHENMFWYRQDPGLGLRLIYFSYDVKMKEKGDIPEGYSVSREKKERFSLILESASTNQTSMYLCASSFSSGRGANVLTFGAGSRLTVL.

This chain uses TRBV5-1 with TRBJ2-7; TRBD2 is a possible D gene (6 bases). Germline lookup yields CDR1 SGHRS and CDR2 YFSETQ. Trimming pared 0 bases from V and 4 bases from J, leaving 14 bases between. The CDR3 runs to 15 residues. The CDR3 DNA reads TGCGCCAGCAGCTTGGACCCCGGGAGTGGGTACGAGCAGTACTTC. It encodes CASSLDPGSGYEQYF.

The chain combines TRBV6-1 with TRBJ2-2; 8 bases map to TRBD1. The length of the CDR3 is 14 residues. The V segment lost 6 bases and the J segment 5 bases; nucleotides outside the gene matches: 5. In germline, CDR1 is MNHNS, CDR2 SASEGT. Here the CDR3 reads CASRLQGETGELFF. In nucleotides, the CDR3 is TGTGCCAGCAGACTACAGGGGGAGACCGGGGAGCTGTTTTTT.

The chain combines TRBV9 with TRBJ1-1; 9 nucleotides match TRBD1. The CDR3 is made up of 15 amino acids. CDR1 and CDR2 from the germline V gene are SGDLS and YYNGEE. Losses at the gene ends were 6 bases for V and 0 bases for J; bases not matched to a gene: 6. The CDR3 DNA sequence: TGTGCCAGCACCCTGGGACAGGGAATGAACACTGAAGCTTTCTTT. Translated, it gives CASTLGQGMNTEAFF.

Here the CDR3 reads CASSETRGYSYEQYF. For the CDR3, the DNA is TGTGCCAGCAGCGAAACCAGGGGTTACTCCTACGAGCAGTACTTC. The rearrangement links TRBV6-1 to TRBJ2-7; a weak D match, TRBD1 (6 bases). With 6 bases removed from V and 0 bases from J, the gap between germline ends came to 15 bases. The CDR3 runs to 15 residues. The germline V gene has CDR1 MNHNS and CDR2 SASEGT.

This chain links TRBV5-1 with TRBJ2-7; maybe TRBD2 (5 bases). The germline gives CDR1 SGHRS, CDR2 YFSETQ. The CDR3 is 15 residues long. The V gene lost 1 base and the J gene lost 3 bases, with 14 bases spanning the gap. The CDR3 is CASSLKGPGDYEQYF. CDR3 DNA: TGCGCCAGCAGCTTGAAAGGTCCCGGGGACTACGAGCAGTACTTC.

The chain employs TRBV19 and TRBJ2-1; D perhaps matches TRBD2 (6 bases). The CDR3 covers 13 residues. V was shortened by 5 bases and J by 6 bases, with 11 bases between the two germline ends. CDR1 is LNHDA, CDR2 SQIVND, per germline (reference sequence). CDR3 residues: CASSRDLSNEQFF. CDR3 bases: TGTGCCAGTAGTCGGGACTTAAGCAATGAGCAGTTCTTC.

The V gene is TRBV7-2, the J gene TRBJ1-1; tentatively, D is TRBD1 (5 bases). CDR1 and CDR2 (germline): SGHTA, FQGNSA. The CDR3 is made up of 15 amino acids. Trimming stripped 3 bases from V and 4 bases from J, with 15 bases between. The CDR3, as DNA: TGTGCCAGCAGCTTCGTCGGGGGGGGAAGCACTGAAGCTTTCTTT. It yields the protein CASSFVGGGSTEAFF. The full variable domain, with the rest looked up from reference TRBV7-2 and TRBJ1-1, is GAGVSQSPSNKVTEKGKDVELRCDPISGHTALYWYRQSLGQGLEFLIYFQGNSAPDKSGLPSDRFSAERTGGSVSTLTIQRTQQEDSAVYLCASSFVGGGSTEAFFGQGTRLTVV.

The CDR3 sequence: CASRLGRDNQPQHF. The CDR3 region has the DNA TGTGCCAGTAGACTAGGACGGGACAATCAGCCCCAGCATTTT. J is TRBJ1-5 and V is TRBV19; D is unresolved. This CDR3 region has 14 residues. Trimming removed 6 bases from V and 3 bases from J, with 12 bases in between. Germline lookup yields CDR1 LNHDA and CDR2 SQIVND (reference sequence). Drawing the rest from reference TRBV19 and TRBJ1-5, the complete variable domain is DGGITQSPKYLFRKEGQNVTLSCEQNLNHDAMYWYRQDPGQGLRLIYYSQIVNDFQKGDIAEGYSVSREKKESFPLTVTSAQKNPTAFYLCASRLGRDNQPQHFGDGTRLSIL.

This clone was picked up one time. The chain combines TRBV28 with TRBJ2-2; 12 nucleotides line up with TRBD1. Trimming removed 5 bases from V and 6 bases from J; junction bases left unmatched: 4. Per germline, CDR1 MDHEN and CDR2 SYDVKM. This CDR3 has 15 residues. CDR3: CASSRGQGASGELFF. As DNA, the CDR3 is TGTGCCAGCAGTCGGGGACAGGGGGCTTCCGGGGAGCTGTTTTTT.

The genes are TRBV2 and TRBJ2-7, with a possible D match to TRBD1 (6 bases). V was clipped by 6 bases and J by 4 bases, with 16 bases between them. Germline assignment: CDR1 SNHLY and CDR2 FYNNEI. The CDR3 is made up of 14 amino acids. The CDR3 reads CASRDPGDMYEQYF. The CDR3 DNA reads TGTGCCAGCAGGGACCCAGGGGATATGTACGAGCAGTACTTC.

V usage is TRBV5-1 and J usage is TRBJ2-2; 10 nucleotides agree with TRBD2. The CDR3 spans 16 residues. With 5 bases clipped from V and 1 base from J, the junction kept 5 bases outside the gene matches. Germline V CDR1 and CDR2: SGHRS, YFSETQ. This CDR3 reads CASRAASGGNTGELFF. The CDR3 DNA sequence: TGCGCCAGCAGAGCGGCTAGCGGGGGGAACACCGGGGAGCTGTTTTTT. Full variable domain (outside the CDR3, taken from reference TRBV5-1 and TRBJ2-2): KAGVTQTPRYLIKTRGQQVTLSCSPISGHRSVSWYQQTPGQGLQFLFEYFSETQRNKGNFPGRFSGRQFSNSRSEMNVSTLELGDSALYLCASRAASGGNTGELFFGEGSRLTVL.

This clone was observed a handful of times. The rearrangement uses TRBV7-9 and TRBJ2-1, with 16 bases fitting TRBD2. Germline loops: CDR1 SEHNR, CDR2 FQNEAQ (reference sequence). The junction had 4 bases not matched to a gene; V was cut back by 4 bases and J by 1 base. The CDR3 covers 18 residues. The chain's CDR3 is CASSSGLAGGQSYNEQFF. The CDR3 DNA reads TGTGCCAGCAGCTCGGGACTAGCGGGGGGGCAGTCCTACAATGAGCAGTTCTTC.

J is TRBJ2-1 and V is TRBV7-2; TRBD1 might be the D (5 bases). The germline CDR1 and CDR2 sequences are SGHTA and FQGNSA. The CDR3 totals 11 residues. The V gene lost 4 bases and the J gene lost 10 bases, with 8 bases spanning the gap. The DNA for the CDR3 is TGTGCCAGCAGCTGGACACAAGAGCAGTTCTTC. It is translated as CASSWTQEQFF.